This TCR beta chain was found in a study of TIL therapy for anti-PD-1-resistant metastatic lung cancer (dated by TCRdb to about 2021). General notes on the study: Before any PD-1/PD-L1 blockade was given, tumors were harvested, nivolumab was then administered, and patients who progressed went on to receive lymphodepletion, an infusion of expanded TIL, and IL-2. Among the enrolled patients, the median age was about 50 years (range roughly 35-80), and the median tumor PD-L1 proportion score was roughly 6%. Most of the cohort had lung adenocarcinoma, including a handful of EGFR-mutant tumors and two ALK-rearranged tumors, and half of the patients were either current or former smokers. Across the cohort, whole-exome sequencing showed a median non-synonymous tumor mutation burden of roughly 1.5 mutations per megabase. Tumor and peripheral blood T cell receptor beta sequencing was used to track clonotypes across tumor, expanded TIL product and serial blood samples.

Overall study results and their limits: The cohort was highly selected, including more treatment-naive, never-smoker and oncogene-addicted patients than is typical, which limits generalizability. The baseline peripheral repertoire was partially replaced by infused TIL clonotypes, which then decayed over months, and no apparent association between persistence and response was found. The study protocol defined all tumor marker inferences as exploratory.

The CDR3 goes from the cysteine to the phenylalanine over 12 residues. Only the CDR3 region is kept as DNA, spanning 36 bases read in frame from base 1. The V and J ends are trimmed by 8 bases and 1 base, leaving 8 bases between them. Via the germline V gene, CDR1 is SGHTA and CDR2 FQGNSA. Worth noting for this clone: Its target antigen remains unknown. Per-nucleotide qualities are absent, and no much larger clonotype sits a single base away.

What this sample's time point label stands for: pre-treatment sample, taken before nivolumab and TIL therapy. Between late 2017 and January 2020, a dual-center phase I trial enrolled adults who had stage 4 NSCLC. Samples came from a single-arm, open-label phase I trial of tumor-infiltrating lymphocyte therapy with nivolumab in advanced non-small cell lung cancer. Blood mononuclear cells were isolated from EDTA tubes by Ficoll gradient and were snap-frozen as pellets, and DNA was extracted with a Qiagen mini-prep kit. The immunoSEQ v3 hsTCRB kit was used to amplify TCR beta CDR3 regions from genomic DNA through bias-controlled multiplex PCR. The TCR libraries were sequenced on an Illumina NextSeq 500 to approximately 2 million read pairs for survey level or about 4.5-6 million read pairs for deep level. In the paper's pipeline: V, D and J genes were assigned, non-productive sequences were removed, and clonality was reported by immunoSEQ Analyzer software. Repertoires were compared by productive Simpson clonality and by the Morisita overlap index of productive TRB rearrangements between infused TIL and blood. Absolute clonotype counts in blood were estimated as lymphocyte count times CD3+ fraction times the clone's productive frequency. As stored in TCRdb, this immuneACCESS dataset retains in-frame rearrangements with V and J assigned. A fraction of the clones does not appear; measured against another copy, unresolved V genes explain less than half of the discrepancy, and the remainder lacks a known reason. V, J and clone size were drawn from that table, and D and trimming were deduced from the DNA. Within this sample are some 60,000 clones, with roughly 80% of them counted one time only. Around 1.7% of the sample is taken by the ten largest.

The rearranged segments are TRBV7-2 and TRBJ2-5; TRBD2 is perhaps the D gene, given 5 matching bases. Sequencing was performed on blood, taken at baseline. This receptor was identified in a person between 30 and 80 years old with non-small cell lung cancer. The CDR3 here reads CASGRGQETQYF. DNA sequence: TGTGCCAGCGGCCGGGGCCAAGAGACCCAGTACTTC.